This section outlines one T cell receptor (beta chain) sequence together with its context. This clone was counted between two and nine times. Its antigen target is currently unknown. Base-call qualities are not available, and no considerably larger clone is one nucleotide away. This sample also contains other DNA sequences that code for the same CDR3. These data come from a study of CD8+ T cells in alopecia areata (dated by TCRdb to 2016 to 2019). Concerning the study at large: The treated patients, all with moderate-to-severe alopecia areata, were enrolled in an open-label pilot trial of oral tofacitinib given at 5 to 10 mg twice daily. Biopsies were taken from tofacitinib-treated patients at baseline and again at 4 and 24 weeks into treatment, and several of those patients also had a later scalp biopsy. Patients received tofacitinib for 6 to 18 months and were then followed off drug for 6 months to check for delayed response and recurrence. RNA came from the PAXgene miRNA kit for fixed scalp, the miRNeasy kit for PBMCs, and the RNeasy kit for mouse skin. Amplification of TCRbeta CDR3 regions was done by immunoSEQ multiplex PCR using 35 Vbeta forward primers and 13 Jbeta reverse primers. To study T cell clonal expansion in alopecia areata, the researchers applied high-throughput TCRbeta sequencing to both the C3H/HeJ mouse model and human patients. Scalp clonality was compared across normal scalp (n=4), patchy alopecia areata scalp (n=8), and alopecia totalis/universalis scalp (n=8). Human TCRbeta sequencing covered scalp tissue and sorted CD4+ and CD8+ peripheral blood T cells from patchy and totalis/universalis alopecia areata patients and healthy controls. Points the paper makes about the study in general: Shared TCR sequences between patients were less evident than in mice, which may be partly attributable to HLA diversity in the patient population. Higher clonality and more expanded CD8+ clones were observed in lesional scalp than in normal scalp, particularly in alopecia totalis/universalis, a finding suggestive of antigenic drive. Unlike mouse skin, where gammadelta T cells dominate, normal human skin contains resident alphabeta T cells that get sequenced too, which complicates analysis of the scalp TCR repertoire.

Library preparation used the immunoSEQ multiplex PCR assay. RNA was extracted from all samples and reverse transcribed into cDNA, which served as template for TCR sequencing. First-strand cDNA was synthesized with SuperScript III using a 2:1 mix of oligo-dT and random hexamers. A synthetic immune receptor repertoire was used to measure amplification bias, and any remaining bias was corrected computationally. Per the original workflow: Raw reads were preprocessed to remove errors, and CDR3 was defined by IMGT conventions from the conserved cysteine to phenylalanine. Clonality was computed by normalizing Shannon entropy by log2 of the number of productive unique TCRs and subtracting the result from 1. CD4 or CD8 identity of scalp clones was inferred by cross-referencing scalp TCRbeta sequences with sorted blood CD4 and CD8 repertoires. The source is immuneACCESS, and TCRdb retained only in-frame sequences with V and J called. Part of the clones is not carried over; for the studies checked, unresolved V genes explain less than half of this, and the remainder is unexplained. V and J calls and clone size are given by that table; D and trimming were obtained from the DNA. This sample is represented by some 120,000 clones; around 50% of them were singletons. Roughly 4.8% of the sample rests with the top ten.

This specimen's time point label, interpreted: baseline before oral tofacitinib. Lesional scalp punch biopsies and peripheral blood were obtained from alopecia areata patients. After PBMCs were isolated by density centrifugation and stained for CD3, CD4 and CD8, a FACSAria was used to sort CD4+ and CD8+ T cells. Trimming takes 2 bases from V and 1 base from J, and the germline ends sit 8 bases apart. Inclusive of the bounding cysteine and phenylalanine, the CDR3 is 14 residues long. The DNA shown is the 42-base CDR3, in frame from base 1. The germline V gene sets CDR1 to SNHLY and CDR2 to FYNNEI. This material consisted of CD4+ T cells sorted from blood, taken at week 0. This clonotype was obtained from a human donor with alopecia areata. The chain is encoded by TRBV2 joined to TRBJ1-1, and possibly TRBD1, on 5 matching bases. The bases are TGTGCCAGCAGTGAACGGGGCGGGAACACTGAAGCTTTCTTT. Its product reads: CASSERGGNTEAFF. Reference TRBV2 and TRBJ1-1 genes cover what lies past the CDR3, so the full variable domain is EPEVTQTPSHQVTQMGQEVILRCVPISNHLYFYWYRQILGQKVEFLVSFYNNEISEKSEIFDDQFSVERPDGSNFTLKIRSTKLEDSAMYFCASSERGGNTEAFFGQGTRLTVV.